This T cell receptor (beta chain) stems from a study of T cell repertoires in cytomegalovirus infection. Study at large: Public TCR beta signatures provided an indication of both CMV infection and a matching HLA type.

This CDR3 spans 12 amino acids. With 6 bases removed from V and 7 bases from J, the gap between germline ends came to 12 bases. TCRdb passed the reads through MiXCR, listing each CDR3 protein once. The data show roughly 990,000 distinct CDR3 sequences, around a third seen once. As regards this clonotype: No antigen is known for it.

This clonotype was obtained from a human donor in good health (CMV status not recorded). Some clones in this sample may be carry-over from other donors' samples. The rearrangement uses TRBV12-3 or TRBV12-4 and TRBJ1-1; a possible D gene is TRBD1 (5 bases). The sample was cultured CD8+ T cells from PBMCs, taken from culture after CMV antigen stimulation. CDR3 amino acids: CASSSDSDEAFF. The CDR3 DNA is TGTGCCAGCAGCTCAGACAGTGATGAAGCTTTCTTT.